Each of the 21 T cell receptor beta chains below was sequenced from the same sample in a study of CD8+ T cells in alopecia areata. Extraction of RNA preceded its reverse transcription into cDNA, which served as the sequencing template. The data were produced by immunoSEQ multiplex PCR, yet TCRdb's version contains in-frame clones alone and is incomplete. In the table there are 150,000 to 200,000 clones, roughly 60% of which are singletons. Described treatment: oral pan-JAK inhibitor, 5-10 mg twice daily. The sample here was CD4+ T cells sorted from blood, taken at week 24, from a patient treated with tofacitinib. The receptor source for this set is a human donor with alopecia areata.

The V and J genes are TRBV6-5 and TRBJ2-1, with 8 nucleotides matching TRBD1. The CDR3 is 13 residues long. The germline V gene has CDR1 MNHEY and CDR2 SVGAGI. V was pared by 8 bases and J by 6 bases, with 6 bases of the junction left unmatched. As DNA, the CDR3 is TGTGCCAGCTGGCAGGGGGCACTCAATGAGCAGTTCTTC. Translated: CASWQGALNEQFF.

The chain joins TRBV25-1 to TRBJ1-2; D is uncertain. The V end lost 8 bases, the J end lost 4 bases, and 11 bases lay between the germline ends. The CDR3 spans 12 residues. Per the germline V gene, CDR1 is MGHDK and CDR2 is SYGVNS. CDR3 bases: TGTGCCAGCTTACAGTACCCCTATGGCTACACCTTC. Translated: CASLQYPYGYTF.

V is TRBV23-1 and J is TRBJ1-1; 7 bases fit TRBD1. Being an ORF, TRBV23-1 has a function that is uncertain. V trimming: 4 bases; J trimming: 0 bases; junction bases outside the gene matches: 8. The CDR3 contains 16 residues. CDR3: CASSPLKGAMNTEAFF. The CDR3 DNA sequence: TGCGCCAGCAGTCCCCTTAAGGGGGCAATGAACACTGAAGCTTTCTTT.

The gene calls are TRBV30 and TRBJ1-1; D is unclear. V lost 4 bases to trimming and J lost 0 bases, with 6 bases between them. The CDR3 extends over 12 amino acids. CDR1 and CDR2 (germline): GTSNPN, SVGIG (reference sequence). The CDR3 loop reads CAWTPMNTEAFF. The CDR3 bases are TGTGCCTGGACACCAATGAACACTGAAGCTTTCTTT.

This clone has only a few counts. The chain has TRBV30 and TRBJ2-3, with TRBD2 identical over 8 bases. This CDR3 has 14 residues. The germline V gene encodes CDR1 GTSNPN and CDR2 SVGIG (reference sequence). With V trimmed by 3 bases and J by 5 bases, 7 bases remained unmatched. Here the CDR3 reads CAWRKAGAGDTQYF. For the CDR3, the DNA is TGTGCCTGGAGAAAAGCGGGAGCGGGAGATACGCAGTATTTT.

The CDR3 loop is CASSDADTQYF. CDR3 nucleotides: TGTGCCAGCAGTGACGCAGATACGCAGTATTTT. The V and J genes are TRBV2 and TRBJ2-3; no definite D call. The CDR3 runs 11 residues. CDR1 is SNHLY, CDR2 FYNNEI, per germline. V lost 3 bases to trimming and J lost 4 bases, with 2 bases between them.

The chain couples TRBV7-2 to TRBJ1-2, with no clear D. The V and J ends lost 3 bases and 1 base respectively, with 3 bases between them. The germline CDR1 and CDR2 sequences are SGHTA and FQGNSA. The CDR3 contains 12 residues. CDR3 amino acids: CASSLHNYGYTF. As DNA, the CDR3 is TGTGCCAGCAGCTTGCATAACTATGGCTACACCTTC.

The chain couples TRBV28 to TRBJ2-7, with a tentative D call TRBD2 (6 bases). V lost 7 bases to trimming and J lost 4 bases, with 14 bases between them. CDR3 length: 13 residues. CDR1 is MDHEN, CDR2 SYDVKM, per germline. CDR3 protein: CASKLGGPYEQYF. The CDR3 DNA reads as TGTGCCAGCAAGTTGGGAGGCCCTTACGAGCAGTACTTC.

For this clone: The conserved phenylalanine or tryptophan normally closing the CDR3 is absent here, so this likely arose from a read error. The V and J genes are TRBV28 and TRBJ2-7; a possible D gene is TRBD1 (5 bases). Per the germline V gene, CDR1 is MDHEN and CDR2 is SYDVKM. The CDR3 consists of 14 residues. V dropped 0 bases and J dropped 6 bases, with 12 bases sitting between them. The CDR3 loop reads CASSLWKGVGEQYL. The CDR3 DNA reads as TGTGCCAGCAGTTTATGGAAAGGGGTCGGCGAGCAGTACCTC.

The chain has TRBV30 and TRBJ2-2; D gene uncertain. The V gene lost 2 bases and the J gene lost 1 base, with 8 bases spanning the gap. The CDR3 consists of 14 residues. Germline lookup yields CDR1 GTSNPN and CDR2 SVGIG (reference sequence). For the CDR3, the DNA is TGTGCCTGGAGTCCGGGTATGAACACCGGGGAGCTGTTTTTT. Protein product: CAWSPGMNTGELFF.

The chain carries TRBV2 and TRBJ1-4; 7 nucleotides match TRBD1. V was pared by 6 bases and J by 7 bases, with 14 bases of the junction left unmatched. The length of the CDR3 is 16 residues. CDR1 and CDR2 from the germline V gene are SNHLY and FYNNEI. CDR3 protein: CASSPSRTGSGEKLFF. CDR3 nucleotide sequence: TGTGCCAGCAGCCCGTCCCGGACAGGATCCGGTGAAAAACTGTTTTTT.

This clone has just one count. The rearrangement uses TRBV9 and TRBJ2-3; no reliable D call. Germline CDR1 is SGDLS and CDR2 is YYNGEE. There are 12 residues in the CDR3. The ends were cut back, 3 bases at V and 2 bases at J, with 4 bases in the middle. This CDR3 reads CASSANTDTQYF. CDR3 nucleotide sequence: TGTGCCAGCAGCGCGAACACAGATACGCAGTATTTT.

This chain joins TRBV5-1 and TRBJ1-4; weak D call: TRBD1 (6 bases). CDR1 SGHRS and CDR2 YFSETQ come from the germline V gene. This CDR3 has 14 residues. V dropped 0 bases and J dropped 11 bases, with 14 bases sitting between them. CDR3 sequence (DNA): TGCGCCAGCAGCTTGGAGGGGGTTCCAGGGAAACTGTTTTTT. This encodes CASSLEGVPGKLFF.

The V call is TRBV29-1, the J call TRBJ2-7, with a tentative D call TRBD1 (6 bases). The V end lost 4 bases, the J end lost 4 bases, and 14 bases lay between the germline ends. CDR1 is SQVTM, CDR2 ANQGSEA, per germline. This CDR3 contains 13 residues. This CDR3 reads CSVGQGPIYEQYF. Written as DNA, the CDR3 is TGCAGCGTTGGGCAGGGGCCTATTTACGAGCAGTACTTC.

The rearrangement uses TRBV6-6 and TRBJ1-6; D is unclear. Germline V gene data show CDR1 as MNHNY and CDR2 as SVGAGI (reference sequence). The CDR3 loop spans 12 amino acids. With 1 base removed from V and 10 bases from J, the gap between germline ends came to 5 bases. The DNA for the CDR3 is TGTGCCAGCAGTTACTGGGCATCACCCCTCCACTTT. The encoded protein is CASSYWASPLHF.

This chain links TRBV5-1 with TRBJ2-1; D is ambiguous. Germline CDR1 is SGHRS and CDR2 is YFSETQ. Trimming removed 1 base from V and 6 bases from J, with 8 bases in between. This CDR3 is 13 amino acids long. The chain's CDR3 is CASSLSLGNEQFF. In nucleotides, the CDR3 is TGCGCCAGCAGCTTGTCTTTAGGCAATGAGCAGTTCTTC.

The V call is TRBV5-1, the J call TRBJ2-1; 7 bases align to TRBD2. Germline lookup yields CDR1 SGHRS and CDR2 YFSETQ. This CDR3 has 12 residues. V lost 8 bases and J lost 3; bases outside the gene matches: 2. The CDR3 reads CASRTSYNEQFF. The CDR3 coding sequence is TGCGCCAGTAGGACTAGCTACAATGAGCAGTTCTTC.

The V gene is TRBV29-1, the J gene TRBJ1-1, with no clear D. The germline V and J ends were trimmed by 4 bases and 3 bases, with 12 bases remaining between them. Looked up from germline, CDR1 is SQVTM and CDR2 is ANQGSEA. The CDR3 totals 13 residues. The CDR3 region is CSVGTSLDTEAFF. The CDR3 DNA reads TGCAGCGTTGGGACGAGTCTTGACACTGAAGCTTTCTTT. Full variable domain (outside the CDR3, taken from reference TRBV29-1 and TRBJ1-1): SAVISQKPSRDICQRGTSLTIQCQVDSQVTMMFWYRQQPGQSLTLIATANQGSEATYESGFVIDKFPISRPNLTFSTLTVSNMSPEDSSIYLCSVGTSLDTEAFFGQGTRLTVV.

This chain links TRBV6-6 with TRBJ2-7, with D perhaps TRBD1 or TRBD2 (5 bases each). Trimming removed 5 bases at V and 5 bases at J, with 10 bases between. Germline CDR1 reads MNHNY; CDR2 reads SVGAGI (reference sequence). The CDR3 is 12 residues long. The CDR3 coding sequence is TGTGCCAGCAGTGTGAGGGGCGACGAGCAGTACTTC. Its translation is CASSVRGDEQYF.

The chain uses TRBV4-1 and TRBJ2-5; possibly TRBD1 for D (6 bases). The CDR3 totals 14 residues. The germline gives CDR1 MGHRA, CDR2 YSYEKL. V lost 4 bases to trimming and J lost 4 bases, with 13 bases between them. CDR3 nucleotides: TGCGCCAGCAGCCTTACCCGGGACATAGAGACCCAGTACTTC. It yields the protein CASSLTRDIETQYF.

The CDR3 DNA is TGTGCCAGCAGCTTAACCGACAACTACGAGCAGTACTTC. It translates to CASSLTDNYEQYF. V and J are TRBV7-2 and TRBJ2-7; D is ambiguous. Trimming left V 2 bases short and J 3 bases short, with 8 bases between. The CDR3 consists of 13 residues. From germline, CDR1 is SGHTA and CDR2 FQGNSA.